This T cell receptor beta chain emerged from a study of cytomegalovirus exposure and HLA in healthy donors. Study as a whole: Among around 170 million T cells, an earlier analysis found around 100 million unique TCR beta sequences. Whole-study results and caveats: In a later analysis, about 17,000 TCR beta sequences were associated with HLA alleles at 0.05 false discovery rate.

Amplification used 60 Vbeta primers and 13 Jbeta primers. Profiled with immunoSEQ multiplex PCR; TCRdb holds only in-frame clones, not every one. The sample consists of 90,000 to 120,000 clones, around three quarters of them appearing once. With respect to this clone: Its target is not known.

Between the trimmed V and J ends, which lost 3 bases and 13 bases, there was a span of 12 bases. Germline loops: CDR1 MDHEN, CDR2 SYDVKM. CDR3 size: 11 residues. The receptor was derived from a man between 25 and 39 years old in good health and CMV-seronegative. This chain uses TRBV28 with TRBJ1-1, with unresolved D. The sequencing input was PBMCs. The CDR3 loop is CASSFGSGDFF. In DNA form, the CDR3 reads TGTGCCAGCAGTTTCGGCAGCGGGGATTTCTTT.